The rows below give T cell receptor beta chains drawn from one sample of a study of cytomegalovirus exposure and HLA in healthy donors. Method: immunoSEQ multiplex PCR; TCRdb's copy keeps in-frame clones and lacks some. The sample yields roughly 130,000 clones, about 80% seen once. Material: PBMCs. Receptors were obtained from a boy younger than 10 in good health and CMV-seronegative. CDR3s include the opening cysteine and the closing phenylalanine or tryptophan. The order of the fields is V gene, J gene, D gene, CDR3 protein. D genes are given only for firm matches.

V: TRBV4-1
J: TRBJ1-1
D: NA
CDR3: CASSQAPDSRRAEAFF

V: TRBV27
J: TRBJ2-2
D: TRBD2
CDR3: CASRAPTASGSTNTGELFF

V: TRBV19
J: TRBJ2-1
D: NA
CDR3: CASSGLQGIDEQFF

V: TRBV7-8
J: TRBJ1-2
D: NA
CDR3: CASSFTPKKDSHSSYGYTF

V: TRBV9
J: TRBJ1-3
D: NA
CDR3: CASTLTGSSGNTIYF

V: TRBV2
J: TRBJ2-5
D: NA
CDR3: CASSEAGLRKTQYF

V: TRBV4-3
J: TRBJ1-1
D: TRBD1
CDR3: CASSHGTGLNTEAFF

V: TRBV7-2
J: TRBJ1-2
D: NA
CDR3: CASSPDRRSPVYGYTF

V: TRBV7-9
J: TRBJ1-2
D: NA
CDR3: CASSFIRDYGYTF

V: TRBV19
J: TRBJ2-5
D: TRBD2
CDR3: CASSRGGREKETQYF